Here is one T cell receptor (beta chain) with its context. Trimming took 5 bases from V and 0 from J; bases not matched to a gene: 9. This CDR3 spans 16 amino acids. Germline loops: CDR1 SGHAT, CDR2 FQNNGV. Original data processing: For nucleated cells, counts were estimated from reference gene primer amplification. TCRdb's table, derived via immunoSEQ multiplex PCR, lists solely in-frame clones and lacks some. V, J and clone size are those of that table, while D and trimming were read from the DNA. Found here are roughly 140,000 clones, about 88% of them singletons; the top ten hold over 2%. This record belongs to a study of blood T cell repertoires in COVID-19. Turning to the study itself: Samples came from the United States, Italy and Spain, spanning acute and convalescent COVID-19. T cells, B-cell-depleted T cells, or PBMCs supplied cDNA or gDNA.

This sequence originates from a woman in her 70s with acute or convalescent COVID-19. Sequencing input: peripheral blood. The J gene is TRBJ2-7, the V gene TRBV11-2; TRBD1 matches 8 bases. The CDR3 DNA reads TGTGCCAGCAGCGGACTCCGGGACAGGACCTCCTACGAGCAGTACTTC. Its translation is CASSGLRDRTSYEQYF.